These T cell receptor beta chains were read from a single sample in a study of T cell changes during pregnancy in multiple sclerosis. Sequencing used immunoSEQ multiplex PCR; TCRdb keeps in-frame clones, though not all of them. The sample lists 55,000 to 95,000 clones, about 92% occurring once. The sample in question was peripheral blood, obtained in the second trimester of pregnancy. These TCRs come from a female donor in good health, enrolled as a control in a pregnancy study. Both conserved end residues are part of each CDR3. A D gene is named only where the DNA matches it firmly. Clone size is given for some rows only: seen once, a few or many times, or a class if the clone is expanded.

size | J | D | V | CDR3 | DNA
NA | TRBJ2-1 | NA | TRBV15 | CATSRGLEGDPQQFF | TGTGCCACCAGCAGAGGACTTGAGGGGGACCCTCAACAGTTCTTC
NA | TRBJ1-2 | NA | TRBV27 | CASSDGGFYGYTF | TGTGCCAGCAGCGATGGAGGGTTCTATGGCTACACCTTC
NA | TRBJ1-5 | NA | TRBV28 | CASSSTTGIVDQPQHF | TGTGCCAGCAGTTCAACTACAGGGATTGTGGATCAGCCCCAGCATTTT
NA | TRBJ1-2 | NA | TRBV28 | CASSTKIGSYGYTF | TGTGCCAGCTCTACAAAAATAGGGAGCTATGGCTACACCTTC
once | TRBJ1-1 | NA | TRBV4-2 | CASSTRQSPRNTEAFF | TGTGCCAGCAGCACTCGACAGAGCCCTAGGAACACTGAAGCTTTCTTT
NA | TRBJ2-1 | TRBD1 | TRBV4-2 | CASSQGDRGKGEQFF | TGTGCCAGCAGCCAAGGGGACAGGGGGAAGGGTGAGCAGTTCTTC
NA | TRBJ1-1 | NA | TRBV6-1 | CASSVRQNTEAFF | TGTGCCAGCAGTGTCCGACAGAACACTGAAGCTTTCTTT
once | TRBJ2-1 | TRBD2 | TRBV7-2 | CASSFSGGANEQFF | TGTGCCAGCAGCTTCAGCGGGGGGGCCAATGAGCAGTTCTTC
NA | TRBJ2-7 | TRBD1 | TRBV6-1 | CASPGQGSYEQYF | TGTGCCAGTCCGGGACAGGGGTCCTACGAGCAGTACTTC
NA | TRBJ1-6 | NA | TRBV28 | CASSPPRGNNSPLHF | TGTGCCAGCAGCCCCCCACGGGGGAATAATTCACCCCTCCACTTT
NA | TRBJ2-5 | NA | TRBV27 | CASSLSQGTETQYF | TGTGCCAGCAGTTTAAGCCAGGGGACAGAGACCCAGTACTTC
NA | TRBJ2-3 | TRBD1 | TRBV2 | CASSRTGTGADTQYF | TGTGCCAGCAGTAGGACCGGGACAGGGGCAGATACGCAGTATTTT
NA | TRBJ2-7 | TRBD1 | TRBV29-1 | CSVATGAYEQYF | TGCAGCGTGGCGACAGGGGCATACGAGCAGTACTTC
NA | TRBJ2-3 | NA | TRBV7-3 | CASSLGTHTQYF | TGTGCCAGCAGCTTAGGCACACATACGCAGTATTTT
once | TRBJ1-1 | TRBD1 | TRBV5-1 | CASSLKTGERTEAFF | TGCGCCAGCAGCTTAAAAACAGGGGAACGCACTGAAGCTTTCTTT
NA | TRBJ1-4 | NA | TRBV11-2 | CASSLGPGEKLFF | TGTGCCAGCAGCTTAGGACCGGGTGAAAAACTGTTTTTT
NA | TRBJ2-1 | TRBD2 | TRBV4-3 | CASSPAGLGGGYQNEQFF | TGCGCCAGCAGCCCCGCCGGGTTGGGCGGGGGATACCAAAATGAGCAGTTCTTC
NA | TRBJ2-2 | TRBD1 | TRBV7-9 | CASSSLRDRASAELFF | TGTGCCAGCAGCTCGCTCCGGGACAGGGCGTCGGCGGAGCTGTTTTTT
NA | TRBJ2-7 | TRBD1 | TRBV9 | CASSPQPGQSYEQYF | TGTGCCAGCAGCCCACAACCGGGACAGTCCTACGAGCAGTACTTC
NA | TRBJ1-2 | TRBD1 | TRBV18 | CASSPTGTGGAYYGYTF | TGTGCCAGCTCACCAACCGGGACAGGGGGCGCTTACTATGGCTACACCTTC
NA | TRBJ1-5 | NA | TRBV5-6 | CASSLRDISNQPQHF | TGTGCCAGCAGCCTCAGGGATATTAGCAATCAGCCCCAGCATTTT
medium-sized | TRBJ1-6 | NA | TRBV7-8 | CASRLDREGRSPLHF | TGTGCCAGCCGTTTAGACCGCGAGGGCCGTTCACCCCTCCACTTT
NA | TRBJ2-1 | TRBD1 | TRBV6-6 | CASTRQGYNEQFF | TGTGCCAGCACCCGACAGGGCTACAATGAGCAGTTCTTC
NA | TRBJ2-7 | NA | TRBV7-2 | CASSLRDEQYF | TGTGCCAGCAGCTTACGGGACGAGCAGTACTTC
NA | TRBJ2-7 | TRBD2 | TRBV19 | CASSYAGGSGYEQYF | TGTGCCAGTAGTTACGCGGGAGGGTCGGGATACGAGCAGTACTTC
NA | TRBJ2-6 | NA | TRBV6-1 | CASSAPQGRSGANVLTF | TGTGCCAGCAGTGCCCCCCAGGGCCGCTCTGGGGCCAACGTCCTGACTTTC
NA | TRBJ1-5 | TRBD1 | TRBV11-2 | CASSLWTGTGNQPQHF | TGTGCCAGCAGCTTATGGACAGGGACGGGCAATCAGCCCCAGCATTTT
few | TRBJ1-1 | NA | TRBV19 | CASIQTRTNTEAFF | TGTGCCAGTATTCAGACTAGAACGAACACTGAAGCTTTCTTT
NA | TRBJ1-2 | TRBD1 | TRBV18 | CASSSSGTGDKNGYTF | TGTGCCAGCTCATCCTCCGGGACAGGGGACAAGAATGGCTACACCTTC
NA | TRBJ2-5 | TRBD2 | TRBV2 | CASSRLAGAQETQYF | TGTGCCAGCAGTCGACTAGCGGGGGCACAAGAGACCCAGTACTTC
NA | TRBJ1-1 | NA | TRBV6-5 | CASTHEAKAFF | TGTGCCAGCACCCACGAGGCCAAAGCTTTCTTT
NA | TRBJ2-7 | NA | TRBV4-2 | CASSQGAETSYEQYF | TGTGCCAGCAGCCAAGGGGCAGAAACCTCCTACGAGCAGTACTTC